The clone carrying this T cell receptor beta chain was observed a handful of times. What it binds is not known. The data were taken from a study of beta chain features in type 1 diabetes. V was pared by 0 bases and J by 7 bases, with 10 bases between. The CDR3 is made up of 13 amino acids. Germline CDR1 SGDLS, CDR2 YYNGEE. General study results and limits: Cells with high TCR expression could be over-represented by cDNA sequencing. There was a moderate but significant shortening of TCRB CDR3s in all four CD4+ subsets of Type 1 diabetes patients.

What was sequenced were expressed TCRB transcripts, since all of the isolated RNA had been reverse transcribed. Profiling relied on immunoSEQ multiplex PCR, and the TCRdb table lists in-frame clones only, not all of them. The sample lists 600,000 or so clones, 9.5% to 15% seen once, with more than 0.1% in the top ten. CD4+ naive, central memory, regulatory and stem cell-like memory cells were sorted via CD45RO/CCR7/CD25/CD127/CD95/CD27. This TCR was recovered from a young man with type 1 diabetes. The V gene is TRBV9, the J gene TRBJ1-2; D uncertain. The sample consisted of naive CD4+ T cells from blood. The chain's CDR3 is CASSVVDRVGYTF. Written as DNA, the CDR3 is TGTGCCAGCAGCGTAGTGGACCGAGTTGGCTACACCTTC.